This TCR beta chain was sequenced during a study of CD8 T cells in ankylosing spondylitis. Remarks on this clonotype: Its matching antigen is unknown.

In making TCR beta libraries, quantitative 5'-RACE with molecular barcodes was used. Each CDR3 protein is one row after TCRdb ran MiXCR on the 5' RACE reads. The sample includes a few hundred thousand distinct CDR3 sequences, about 22% of them seen just once. V was cut by 6 bases and J by 9 bases, with 12 bases left in between. CDR3 length equals 12 residues. Overall study findings and caveats: Characteristic of ankylosing spondylitis blood, it appeared, was a TCR beta motif comprising 7 to 9 highly homologous variants.

This TCR was sampled from a male donor with ankylosing spondylitis. The rearrangement joins TRBV12-3 or TRBV12-4 to TRBJ2-1; D is ambiguous. Material for sequencing was blood, either unsorted or a sorted T cell fraction (not recorded which). The CDR3 sequence: CASSSPPTEQFF. CDR3 sequence (DNA): TGTGCCAGCAGCTCCCCTCCCACTGAGCAGTTCTTC.